This T cell receptor beta chain was sequenced during a study of PD-L1 blockade in urothelial cancer. About the study: Patients, treated from about 2014 onward, received atezolizumab 1,200 mg intravenously every 3 weeks. Among blood samples, the median T cell count was approximately 140,000.

Germline loops: CDR1 MNHEY, CDR2 SVGAGI. The V and J ends lost 2 bases and 3 bases, in that order; junction bases with no gene match: 3. This CDR3 comprises 14 residues. Sample time point: pretreatment peripheral blood. The protocol was immunoSEQ multiplex PCR, while the TCRdb copy is restricted to in-frame clones and leaves out a portion. The sample lists roughly 63,000 clones, around 81% occurring once. Sequenced material: PBMCs, taken around atezolizumab (anti-PD-L1) treatment. The chain has TRBV6-5 and TRBJ2-7, with 8 bases lining up with TRBD2. This sequence was found in a man between 65 and 79 years old with urothelial cancer. The CDR3, as DNA: TGTGCCAGCAGTTACCGGAGCGGGAGCTACGAGCAGTACTTC. The encoded protein is CASSYRSGSYEQYF.